The 16 T cell receptor beta chains reported below all come from one sample, sequenced in a study of blood T cell repertoires in COVID-19. The table came from immunoSEQ multiplex PCR; TCRdb's copy has only in-frame clones and leaves some out. The sample has 150,000 or so clones, 60% to 80% seen once. The source material was PBMCs or T cells enriched from blood (not recorded which). The receptors were gathered from a woman in her forties or fifties who had recovered from COVID-19.

The chain combines TRBV27 with TRBJ2-5; 14 nucleotides match TRBD2. The CDR3 is 15 amino acids. In germline, CDR1 is MNHEY, CDR2 SMNVEV (reference sequence). Trimming at V came to 6 bases and at J to 5 bases, leaving 5 bases not matched to a gene. CDR3 nucleotide sequence: TGTGCCAGCAGGCCGGGACTAGCGGGAGTGGAGACCCAGTACTTC. Amino acids: CASRPGLAGVETQYF.

The chain employs TRBV7-8 and TRBJ1-4; D uncertain. Germline loops: CDR1 SGHVS, CDR2 FQNEAQ. With 4 bases removed from V and 2 bases from J, the gap between germline ends came to 11 bases. The length of the CDR3 is 15 residues. CDR3 sequence: CASSSRGSTNEKLFF. In nucleotides, the CDR3 is TGTGCCAGCAGCTCCCGAGGTTCGACTAATGAAAAACTGTTTTTT.

The chain has TRBV6-4 and TRBJ1-1, with D unclear. The CDR3 has 14 amino acids. Germline V gene lookup returns CDR1 MRHNA and CDR2 SNTAGT. Trimming took 0 bases from V and 4 from J, leaving 9 bases between them. CDR3 bases: TGTGCCAGCAGTGACTCGAGTAGGAGCACTGAAGCTTTCTTT. Protein sequence: CASSDSSRSTEAFF.

The table lists this clone with a count of one. J is TRBJ2-7 and V is TRBV29-1; 8 bases map to TRBD1. In germline, CDR1 is SQVTM, CDR2 ANQGSEA. The J segment lost 1 base and the V segment lost 7 bases, leaving 9 bases of the junction unmatched. The CDR3 has 14 amino acids. CDR3 nucleotide sequence: TGCAGCGCAGCCGGACGACAGGGGTCCTACGAGCAGTACTTC. Translated: CSAAGRQGSYEQYF.

This sequence joins TRBV11-1 and TRBJ2-7; tentative D call: TRBD2 (5 bases). Deletions cut 3 bases from V and 6 bases from J, with 12 bases between. The CDR3 covers 13 residues. CDR1 is SGHAT, CDR2 FQDESV, per germline (reference sequence). CDR3 DNA sequence: TGTGCCAGCAGCTTTTTGGACTGGCGCGAGCAGTACTTC. Protein: CASSFLDWREQYF.

J is TRBJ2-2 and V is TRBV6-2 or TRBV6-3; D perhaps matches TRBD2 (5 bases). Trimming shortened V by 3 bases and J by 5 bases, and 7 bases separated the two germline ends. CDR1 is MNHEY, CDR2 SVGEGT, per germline. The CDR3 extends over 13 amino acids. CDR3 sequence: CASSYRGTGELFF. The CDR3 nucleotides read TGTGCCAGCAGTTATCGGGGAACCGGGGAGCTGTTTTTT.

This clone occurred a few times. V gene TRBV5-4 combines with J gene TRBJ1-6; unclear D gene. The CDR3 is made up of 13 amino acids. Trimming removed 0 bases from V and 10 bases from J, with 8 bases in between. CDR1 and CDR2 (germline): SGHNT, YYREEE (reference sequence). The CDR3 nucleotides read TGTGCCAGCAGCTTGGATCCGGAGTCACCCCTCCACTTT. This gives the protein CASSLDPESPLHF.

This chain connects TRBV4-1 to TRBJ2-5; 13 bases agree with TRBD2. Germline V gene lookup returns CDR1 MGHRA and CDR2 YSYEKL. Losses at the gene ends were 0 bases for V and 1 base for J; bases not matched to a gene: 5. CDR3 length: 18 amino acids. DNA for the CDR3: TGCGCCAGCAGCCAAGACCCAACTAGCGGGGGGGCCCAAGAGACCCAGTACTTC. Translation: CASSQDPTSGGAQETQYF.

This rearrangement joins TRBV5-1 to TRBJ1-1; D possibly corresponds to TRBD1 (6 bases). Trimming pared 4 bases from V and 7 bases from J, leaving 20 bases between. This CDR3 comprises 15 residues. Germline values: CDR1 SGHRS, CDR2 YFSETQ. CDR3 DNA sequence: TGCGCCAGCAGCGGAAGTACAGGGAAAGGTAGTGAAGCTTTCTTT. Translating gives CASSGSTGKGSEAFF. Using reference TRBV5-1 and TRBJ1-1 for the parts outside the CDR3, the full variable domain is KAGVTQTPRYLIKTRGQQVTLSCSPISGHRSVSWYQQTPGQGLQFLFEYFSETQRNKGNFPGRFSGRQFSNSRSEMNVSTLELGDSALYLCASSGSTGKGSEAFFGQGTRLTVV.

This clone was seen a few times. The genes are TRBV19 and TRBJ1-2; D remains unclear. Trimming stripped 2 bases from V and 0 bases from J, with 7 bases between. Per germline, CDR1 LNHDA and CDR2 SQIVND (reference sequence). This CDR3 has 14 amino acids. CDR3 in amino acids: CASSITATNYGYTF. The CDR3 DNA follows: TGTGCCAGTAGTATAACAGCAACTAACTATGGCTACACCTTC.

The rearrangement uses TRBV10-2 and TRBJ1-1; TRBD1 matches at 12 bases. The J segment lost 6 bases and the V segment lost 6 bases, leaving 11 bases of the junction unmatched. Germline CDR1 and CDR2: WSHSY and SAAADI. The CDR3 loop spans 16 amino acids. CDR3 nucleotide sequence: TGCGCCAGCAGGAGTGGGGACAGGGGGCCGACCTCTGAAGCTTTCTTT. This sequence encodes CASRSGDRGPTSEAFF.

The chain is built from TRBV3-1 (or the pseudogene TRBV3-2) and TRBJ2-1; TRBD2 agrees at 10 bases. This CDR3 has 14 residues. With 8 bases clipped from V and 9 bases from J, the junction kept 10 bases outside the gene matches. Germline CDR1 LGHDT, CDR2 YNNKEL (reference sequence). In DNA, the CDR3 is TGTGCCAGCGCGGGGCTAGCGGGAGAGGGTGAGCAGTTCTTC. Protein sequence: CASAGLAGEGEQFF.

The rearrangement joins TRBV6-6 to TRBJ1-1; TRBD1 aligns across 8 bases. The CDR3 has 13 residues. Per germline, CDR1 MNHNY and CDR2 SVGAGI (reference sequence). The J segment lost 5 bases and the V segment lost 7 bases, leaving 6 bases of the junction unmatched. For the CDR3, the DNA is TGTGCCAGCACTCGGAACAGGGGGACTGAAGCTTTCTTT. Translating it yields CASTRNRGTEAFF.

The rearrangement joins TRBV5-6 to TRBJ2-4; D remains unclear. This CDR3 spans 13 amino acids. CDR1 is SGHDT, CDR2 YYEEEE, per germline. V lost 2 bases, J lost 6 bases, and 9 bases lay in between. CDR3 loop: CASSLLQTNIQYF. CDR3 nucleotide sequence: TGTGCCAGCAGCTTATTACAGACAAACATTCAGTACTTC.

CDR3 sequence: CASSEIDRSRGYTF. CDR3 DNA sequence: TGTGCCAGCAGCGAAATAGACCGCTCTAGGGGCTACACCTTC. The genes are TRBV9 and TRBJ1-2, with D hard to call. From germline, CDR1 is SGDLS and CDR2 YYNGEE. The CDR3 contains 14 residues. Trimming pared 3 bases from V and 8 bases from J, leaving 17 bases between. Looking up the rest from reference TRBV9 and TRBJ1-2 gives the full variable domain: DSGVTQTPKHLITATGQRVTLRCSPRSGDLSVYWYQQSLDQGLQFLIQYYNGEERAKGNILERFSAQQFPDLHSELNLSSLELGDSALYFCASSEIDRSRGYTFGSGTRLTVV.

The CDR3 bases are TGTGCCAGCAGCCAGACGGGTTCCTACGAGCAGTACTTC. Translated, it gives CASSQTGSYEQYF. This rearrangement joins TRBV5-6 to TRBJ2-7; D gene unclear. Germline CDR1 SGHDT, CDR2 YYEEEE. V lost 4 bases, J lost 1 base, and 9 bases lay in between. The CDR3 is made up of 13 amino acids.